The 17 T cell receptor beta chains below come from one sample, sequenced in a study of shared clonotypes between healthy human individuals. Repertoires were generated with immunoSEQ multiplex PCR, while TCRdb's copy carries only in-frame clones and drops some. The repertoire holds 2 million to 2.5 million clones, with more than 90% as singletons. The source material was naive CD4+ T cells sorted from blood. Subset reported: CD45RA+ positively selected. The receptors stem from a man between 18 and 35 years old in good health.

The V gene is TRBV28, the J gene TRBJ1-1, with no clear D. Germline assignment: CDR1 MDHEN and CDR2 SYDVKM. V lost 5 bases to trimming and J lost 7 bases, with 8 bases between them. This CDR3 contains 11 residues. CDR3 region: CASSLNGEAFF. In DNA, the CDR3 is TGTGCCAGCAGTCTGAATGGTGAAGCTTTCTTT.

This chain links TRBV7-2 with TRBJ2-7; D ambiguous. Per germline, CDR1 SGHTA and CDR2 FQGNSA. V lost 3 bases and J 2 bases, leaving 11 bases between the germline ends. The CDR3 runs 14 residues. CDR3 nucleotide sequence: TGTGCCAGCAGCTTTAGAGGTTCTCCCTACGAGCAGTACTTC. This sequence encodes CASSFRGSPYEQYF.

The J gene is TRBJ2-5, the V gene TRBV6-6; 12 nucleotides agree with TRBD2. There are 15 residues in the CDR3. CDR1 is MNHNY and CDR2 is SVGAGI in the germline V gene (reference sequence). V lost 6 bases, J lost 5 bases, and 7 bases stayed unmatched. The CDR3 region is CASRSTSGGGETQYF. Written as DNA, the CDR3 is TGTGCCAGCAGGTCGACTAGCGGGGGAGGGGAGACCCAGTACTTC.

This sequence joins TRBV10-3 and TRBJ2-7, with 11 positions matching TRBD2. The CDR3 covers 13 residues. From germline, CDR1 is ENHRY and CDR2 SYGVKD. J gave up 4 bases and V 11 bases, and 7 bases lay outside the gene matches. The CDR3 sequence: CASSTSGNYEQYF. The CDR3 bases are TGTGCCTCCTCGACTAGCGGGAATTACGAGCAGTACTTC.

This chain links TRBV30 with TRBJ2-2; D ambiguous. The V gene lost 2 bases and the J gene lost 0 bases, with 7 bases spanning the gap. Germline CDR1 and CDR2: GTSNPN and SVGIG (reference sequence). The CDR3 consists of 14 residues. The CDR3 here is CAWSLRTNTGELFF. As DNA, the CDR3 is TGTGCCTGGAGTTTGCGGACGAACACCGGGGAGCTGTTTTTT.

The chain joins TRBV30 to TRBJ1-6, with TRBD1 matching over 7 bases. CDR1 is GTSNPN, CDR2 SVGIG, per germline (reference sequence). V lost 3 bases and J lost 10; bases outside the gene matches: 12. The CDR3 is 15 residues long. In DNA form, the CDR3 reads TGTGCCTGGAGCCTTGGGAAGGGGGCGAACTCACCCCTCCACTTT. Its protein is CAWSLGKGANSPLHF.

CDR3 residues: CASRHEAGGSPLHF. CDR3 bases: TGTGCTAGTAGACATGAGGCCGGGGGTTCACCCCTCCACTTT. The rearrangement joins TRBV12-5 to TRBJ1-6; a possible D gene is TRBD1 (5 bases). The CDR3 is made up of 14 amino acids. Per germline, CDR1 LGHNT and CDR2 FRNRAP. V lost 8 bases and J 9 bases, leaving 17 bases between the germline ends.

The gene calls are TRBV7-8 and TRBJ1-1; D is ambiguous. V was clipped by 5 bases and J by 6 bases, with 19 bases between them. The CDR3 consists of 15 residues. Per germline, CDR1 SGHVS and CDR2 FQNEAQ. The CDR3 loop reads CASSPRPGAGAEAFF. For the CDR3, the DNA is TGTGCCAGCAGCCCCCGACCGGGAGCGGGAGCTGAAGCTTTCTTT.

CDR3: CASTRGQGEEKLFF. CDR3 DNA: TGCGCCAGCACCCGGGGACAGGGCGAAGAAAAACTGTTTTTT. The chain joins TRBV5-1 to TRBJ1-4; TRBD1 matches at 9 bases. The germline V gene encodes CDR1 SGHRS and CDR2 YFSETQ. The CDR3 spans 14 residues. Trimming cost V 6 bases and J 8 bases; bases outside gene matches: 8. The whole variable domain, remainder taken from reference TRBV5-1 and TRBJ1-4, is KAGVTQTPRYLIKTRGQQVTLSCSPISGHRSVSWYQQTPGQGLQFLFEYFSETQRNKGNFPGRFSGRQFSNSRSEMNVSTLELGDSALYLCASTRGQGEEKLFFGSGTQLSVL.

As DNA, the CDR3 is TGTGCCAGCAGCCAAGTCCTAAGCGTCGGTCTGAACACTGAAGCTTTCTTT. This encodes CASSQVLSVGLNTEAFF. This chain links TRBV4-2 with TRBJ1-1, with no clear D. CDR1 LGHNA and CDR2 YNFKEQ come from the germline V gene. V was pared by 1 base and J by 0 bases, with 15 bases between. The CDR3 sequence is 17 residues long.

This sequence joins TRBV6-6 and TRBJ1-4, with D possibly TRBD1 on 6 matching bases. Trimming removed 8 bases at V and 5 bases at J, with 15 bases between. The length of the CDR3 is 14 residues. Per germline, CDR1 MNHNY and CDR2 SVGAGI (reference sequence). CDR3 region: CASALLGGNEKLFF. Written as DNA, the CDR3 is TGTGCCAGCGCCCTCTTAGGGGGGAATGAAAAACTGTTTTTT.

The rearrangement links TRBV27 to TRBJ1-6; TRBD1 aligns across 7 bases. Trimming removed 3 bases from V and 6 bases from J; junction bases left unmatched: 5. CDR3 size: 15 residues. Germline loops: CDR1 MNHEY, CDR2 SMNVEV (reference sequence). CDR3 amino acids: CASSLSGQTNSPLHF. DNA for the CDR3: TGTGCCAGCAGTTTGTCGGGACAGACTAATTCACCCCTCCACTTT.

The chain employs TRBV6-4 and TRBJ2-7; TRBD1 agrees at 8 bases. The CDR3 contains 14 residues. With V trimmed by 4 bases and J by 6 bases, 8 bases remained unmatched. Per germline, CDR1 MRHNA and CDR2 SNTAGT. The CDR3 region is CASSAPTGGSEQYF. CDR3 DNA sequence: TGTGCCAGCAGTGCACCAACAGGGGGTAGCGAGCAGTACTTC.

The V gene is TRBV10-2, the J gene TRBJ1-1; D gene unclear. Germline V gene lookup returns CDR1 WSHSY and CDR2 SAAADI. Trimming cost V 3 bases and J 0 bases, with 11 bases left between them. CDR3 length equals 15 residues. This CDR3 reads CASSDGPWLNTEAFF. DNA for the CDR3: TGCGCCAGCAGTGACGGGCCTTGGCTGAACACTGAAGCTTTCTTT.

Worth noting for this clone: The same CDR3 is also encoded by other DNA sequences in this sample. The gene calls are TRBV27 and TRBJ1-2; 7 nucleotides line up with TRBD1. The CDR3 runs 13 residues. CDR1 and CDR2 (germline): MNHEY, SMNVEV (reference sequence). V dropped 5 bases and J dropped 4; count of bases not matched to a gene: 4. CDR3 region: CASSPRTGYGYTF. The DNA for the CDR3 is TGTGCCAGCAGTCCTCGGACAGGCTATGGCTACACCTTC.

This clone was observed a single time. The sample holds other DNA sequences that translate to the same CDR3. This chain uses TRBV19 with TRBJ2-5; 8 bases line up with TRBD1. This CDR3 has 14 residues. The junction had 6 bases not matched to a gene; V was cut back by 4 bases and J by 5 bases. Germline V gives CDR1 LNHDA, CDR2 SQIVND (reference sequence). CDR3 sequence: CASSTGQGRETQYF. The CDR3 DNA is TGTGCCAGTAGTACCGGACAGGGTCGGGAGACCCAGTACTTC. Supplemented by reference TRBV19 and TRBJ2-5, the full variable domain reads DGGITQSPKYLFRKEGQNVTLSCEQNLNHDAMYWYRQDPGQGLRLIYYSQIVNDFQKGDIAEGYSVSREKKESFPLTVTSAQKNPTAFYLCASSTGQGRETQYFGPGTRLLVL.

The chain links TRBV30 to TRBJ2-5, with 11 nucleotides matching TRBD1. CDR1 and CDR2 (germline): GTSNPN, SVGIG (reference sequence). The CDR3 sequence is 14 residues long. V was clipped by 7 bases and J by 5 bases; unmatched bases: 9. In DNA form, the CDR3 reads TGTGCCTCCACGGACAGGGGGCGCGTCGAGACCCAGTACTTC. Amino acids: CASTDRGRVETQYF. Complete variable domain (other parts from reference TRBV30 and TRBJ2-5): SQTIHQWPATLVQPVGSPLSLECTVEGTSNPNLYWYRQAAGRGLQLLFYSVGIGQISSEVPQNLSASRPQDRQFILSSKKLLLSDSGFYLCASTDRGRVETQYFGPGTRLLVL.